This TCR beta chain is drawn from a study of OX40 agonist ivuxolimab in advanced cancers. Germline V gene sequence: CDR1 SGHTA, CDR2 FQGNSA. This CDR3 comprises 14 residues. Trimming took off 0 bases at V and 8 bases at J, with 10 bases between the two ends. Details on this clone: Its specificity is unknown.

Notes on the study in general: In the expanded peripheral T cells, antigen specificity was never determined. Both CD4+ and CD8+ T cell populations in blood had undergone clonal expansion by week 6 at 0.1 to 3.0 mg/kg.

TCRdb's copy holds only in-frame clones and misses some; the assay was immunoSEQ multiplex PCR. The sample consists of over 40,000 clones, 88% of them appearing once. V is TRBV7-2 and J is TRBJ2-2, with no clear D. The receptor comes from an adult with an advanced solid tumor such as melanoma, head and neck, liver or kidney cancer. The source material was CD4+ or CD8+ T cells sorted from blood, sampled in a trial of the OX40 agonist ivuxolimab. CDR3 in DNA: TGTGCCAGCAGCTTAGCAGGGTCTTGGGGGGAGCTGTTTTTT. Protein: CASSLAGSWGELFF.